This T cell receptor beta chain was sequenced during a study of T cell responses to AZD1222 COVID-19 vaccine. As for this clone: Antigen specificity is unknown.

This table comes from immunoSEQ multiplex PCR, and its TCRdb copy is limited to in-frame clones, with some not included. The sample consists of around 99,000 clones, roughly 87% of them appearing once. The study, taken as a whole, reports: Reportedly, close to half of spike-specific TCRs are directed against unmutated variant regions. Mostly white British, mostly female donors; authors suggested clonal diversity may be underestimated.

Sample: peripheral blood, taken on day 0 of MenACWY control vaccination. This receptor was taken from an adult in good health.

DNA for the CDR3: TGCACCAGCAGCCAGCGGGACAGGGAGTTAGAAAAACTGTTTTTT. Its translation: CTSSQRDRELEKLFF. The chain is built from TRBV1 and TRBJ1-4; the table assigns TRBD1, which was not confirmed against the DNA. TRBV1 has pseudogene status. This CDR3 has 15 amino acids.